This T cell receptor beta chain was sequenced during a study of T cell responses to AZD1222 COVID-19 vaccine. Study-level findings and limits: Reports indicate that nearly half of spike-specific TCRs are directed at unmutated variant regions.

Sequenced by immunoSEQ multiplex PCR; TCRdb stores in-frame clones only, minus some. The sample has about 270,000 clones, around 93% seen once. Remarks on this clone: Its antigen is undetermined.

Trimming left V 1 base short and J 2 bases short, with 8 bases between. This CDR3 is built from 14 residues. The V gene's germline CDR1 is SGHNT and CDR2 YYREEE (reference sequence). The J gene is TRBJ2-3, the V gene TRBV5-4; TRBD2 is a possible D gene (6 bases). The sequence was obtained from an adult who received the AZD1222 COVID-19 vaccine. The material was peripheral blood, obtained 28 days after the second AZD1222 dose. The CDR3 region is CASSLKGLTDTQYF. For the CDR3, the DNA is TGTGCCAGCAGCTTGAAGGGACTCACAGATACGCAGTATTTT.